This TCR beta chain was sequenced during a study of control samples from healthy donors and cancer patients. Germline V gives CDR1 SGHTA, CDR2 FQGNSA. The trim removed 1 base at V and 3 bases at J, leaving 12 bases unmatched. CDR3 length: 18 amino acids. The method was immunoSEQ multiplex PCR; TCRdb's version includes in-frame clones alone and lacks a portion of them. The table shows roughly 70,000 clones, with 75% to 90% occurring only once. The chain links TRBV7-2 to TRBJ2-5, with 9 bases aligning to TRBD2. This TCR was sampled from a man in his forties or fifties in good health. Sequenced sample: blood. The CDR3 nucleotides are TGTGCCAGCAGCTTAGTTTTGCGGGGGGGCCGCATAGAAGAGACCCAGTACTTC. Amino acids: CASSLVLRGGRIEETQYF.